This TCR beta chain was recovered during a study of blood T cells in healthy people across ages. For the second PCR, which ran for 7 to 11 cycles, a sample-barcoded 5' primer and a J-beta primer mix were used. From the 5' RACE reads, TCRdb called clonotypes with MiXCR, one entry per CDR3 protein. Of around 850,000 distinct CDR3 sequences listed, 30% to 45% are singletons. Study-wide results and caveats: Per million T cells, TCR beta diversity dropped about linearly as age rose.

Healthy Russian Caucasian donors spanned ages about 6 to 95 years. The length of the CDR3 is 16 residues. Germline V gene data show CDR1 as WSHSY and CDR2 as SAAADI. With 0 bases removed from V and 5 bases from J, the gap between germline ends came to 14 bases. Comments on this clonotype: Its antigen is undetermined.

This clonotype originated in a man between 18 and 29 years old in good health. This chain joins TRBV10-2 and TRBJ2-1, with D perhaps assigned TRBD1 or TRBD2 (6 bases each). The sample consisted of blood. CDR3 sequence: CASSESGVGGHNEQFF. In DNA form, the CDR3 reads TGCGCCAGCAGTGAGTCCGGGGTGGGGGGCCACAATGAGCAGTTCTTC.